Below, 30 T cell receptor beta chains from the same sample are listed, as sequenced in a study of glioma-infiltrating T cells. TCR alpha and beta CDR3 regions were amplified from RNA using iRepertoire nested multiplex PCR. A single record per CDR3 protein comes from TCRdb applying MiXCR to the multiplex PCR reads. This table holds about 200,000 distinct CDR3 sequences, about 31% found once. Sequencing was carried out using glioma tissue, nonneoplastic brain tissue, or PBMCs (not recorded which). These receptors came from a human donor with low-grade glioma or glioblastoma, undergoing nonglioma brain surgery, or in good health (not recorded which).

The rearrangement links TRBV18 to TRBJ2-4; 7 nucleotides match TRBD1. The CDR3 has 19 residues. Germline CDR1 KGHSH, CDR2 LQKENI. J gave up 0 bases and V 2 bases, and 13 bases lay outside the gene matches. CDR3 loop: CASSPGTAVPALAKNIQYF. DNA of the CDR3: TGTGCCAGCTCACCAGGGACAGCGGTACCGGCTTTAGCCAAAAACATTCAGTACTTC.

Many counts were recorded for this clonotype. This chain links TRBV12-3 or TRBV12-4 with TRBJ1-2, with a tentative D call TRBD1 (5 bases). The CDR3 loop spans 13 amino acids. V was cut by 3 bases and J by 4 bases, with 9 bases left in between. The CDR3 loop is CASSFMGTYGYTF. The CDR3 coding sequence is TGTGCCAGCAGTTTTATGGGGACCTATGGCTACACCTTC.

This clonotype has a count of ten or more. CDR3 protein: CASSPQTAANTEAFF. The CDR3 coding sequence is TGTGCCAGCAGCCCCCAGACAGCGGCAAACACTGAAGCTTTCTTT. This chain joins TRBV11-2 and TRBJ1-1; TRBD1 is a possible D gene (5 bases). V was shortened by 5 bases and J by 2 bases, with 15 bases between the two germline ends. The germline V gene has CDR1 SGHAT and CDR2 FQNNGV. The CDR3 runs to 15 residues.

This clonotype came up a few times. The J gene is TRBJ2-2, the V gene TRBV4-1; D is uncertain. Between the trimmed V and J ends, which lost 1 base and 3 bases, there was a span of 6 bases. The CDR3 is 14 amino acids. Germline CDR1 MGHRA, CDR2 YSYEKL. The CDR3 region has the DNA TGCGCCAGCAGCCAAGTAACTCACACCGGGGAGCTGTTTTTT. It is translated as CASSQVTHTGELFF.

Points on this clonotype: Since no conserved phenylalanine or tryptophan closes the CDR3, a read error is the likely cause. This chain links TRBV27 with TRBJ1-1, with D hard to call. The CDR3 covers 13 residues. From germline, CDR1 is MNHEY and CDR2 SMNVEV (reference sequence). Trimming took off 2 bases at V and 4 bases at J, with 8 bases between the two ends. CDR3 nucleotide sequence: TGTGCCAGCAGTTTAGGATCAGCCACTGAAGCTTTCCTT. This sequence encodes CASSLGSATEAFL.

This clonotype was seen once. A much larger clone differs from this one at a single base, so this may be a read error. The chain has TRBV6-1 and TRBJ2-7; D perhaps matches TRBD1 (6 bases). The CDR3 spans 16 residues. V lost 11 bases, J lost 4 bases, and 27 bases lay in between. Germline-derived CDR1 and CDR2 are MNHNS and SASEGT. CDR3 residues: CALSAPLGRGEYEQYF. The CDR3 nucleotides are TGTGCCCTCAGTGCCCCTCTCGGCAGGGGAGAATACGAGCAGTACTTC.

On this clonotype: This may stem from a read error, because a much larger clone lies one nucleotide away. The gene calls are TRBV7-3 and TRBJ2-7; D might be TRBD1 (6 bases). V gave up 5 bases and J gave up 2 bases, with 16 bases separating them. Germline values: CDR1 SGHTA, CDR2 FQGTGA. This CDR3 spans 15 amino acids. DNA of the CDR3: TGTGCCAGCAGCCTTCTCACGACAGGCCCCTACGAGCAGTACTTC. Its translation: CASSLLTTGPYEQYF.

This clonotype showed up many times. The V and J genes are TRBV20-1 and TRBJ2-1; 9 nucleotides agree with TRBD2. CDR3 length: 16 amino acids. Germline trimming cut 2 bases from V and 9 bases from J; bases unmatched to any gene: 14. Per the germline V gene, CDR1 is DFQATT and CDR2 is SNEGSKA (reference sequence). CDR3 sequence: CSARIPGSGGRGEQFF. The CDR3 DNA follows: TGCAGTGCTAGAATCCCGGGTAGCGGGGGACGCGGTGAGCAGTTCTTC.

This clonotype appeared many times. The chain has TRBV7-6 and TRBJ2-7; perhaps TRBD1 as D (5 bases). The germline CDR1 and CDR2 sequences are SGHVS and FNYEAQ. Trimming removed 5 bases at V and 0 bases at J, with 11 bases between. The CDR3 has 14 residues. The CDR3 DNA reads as TGTGCCAGCAGCCTAACAACAGGCTCCTACGAGCAGTACTTC. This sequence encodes CASSLTTGSYEQYF.

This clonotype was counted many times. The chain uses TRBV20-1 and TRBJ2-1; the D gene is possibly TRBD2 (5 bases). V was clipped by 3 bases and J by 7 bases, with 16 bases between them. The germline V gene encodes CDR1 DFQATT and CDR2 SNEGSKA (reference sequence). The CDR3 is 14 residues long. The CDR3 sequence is CSASTGSIDNEQFF. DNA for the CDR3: TGCAGTGCTAGTACGGGGTCCATCGATAATGAGCAGTTCTTC.

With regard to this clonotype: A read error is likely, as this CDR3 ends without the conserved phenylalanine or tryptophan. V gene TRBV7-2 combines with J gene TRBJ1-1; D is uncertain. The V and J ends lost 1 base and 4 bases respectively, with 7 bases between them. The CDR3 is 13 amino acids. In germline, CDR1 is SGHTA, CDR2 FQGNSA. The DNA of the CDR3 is TGTGCCAGCAGCTTAGATCCGAGCACTGAAGCTTTCCTT. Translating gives CASSLDPSTEAFL.

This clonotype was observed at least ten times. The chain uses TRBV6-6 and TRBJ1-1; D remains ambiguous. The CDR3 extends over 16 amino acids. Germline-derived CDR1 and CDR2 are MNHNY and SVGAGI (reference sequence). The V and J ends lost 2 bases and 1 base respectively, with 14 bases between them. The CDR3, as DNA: TGTGCCAGCAGTTACCCCCACCTTTCTACGAACACTGAAGCTTTCTTT. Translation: CASSYPHLSTNTEAFF.

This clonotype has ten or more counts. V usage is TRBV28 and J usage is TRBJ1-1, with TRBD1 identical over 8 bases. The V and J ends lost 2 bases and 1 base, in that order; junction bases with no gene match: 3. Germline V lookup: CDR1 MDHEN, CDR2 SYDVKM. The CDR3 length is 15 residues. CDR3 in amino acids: CASSLRTGRNTEAFF. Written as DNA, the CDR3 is TGTGCCAGCAGTTTAAGGACAGGGAGGAACACTGAAGCTTTCTTT.

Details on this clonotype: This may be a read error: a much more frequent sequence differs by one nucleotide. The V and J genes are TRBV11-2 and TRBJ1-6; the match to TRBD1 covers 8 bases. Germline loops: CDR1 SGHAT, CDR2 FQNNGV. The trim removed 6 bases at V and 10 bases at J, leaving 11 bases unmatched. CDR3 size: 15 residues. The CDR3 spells CASRRPWTGISPLHF. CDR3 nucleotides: TGTGCCAGCAGGCGACCCTGGACAGGGATATCACCCCTCCACTTT.

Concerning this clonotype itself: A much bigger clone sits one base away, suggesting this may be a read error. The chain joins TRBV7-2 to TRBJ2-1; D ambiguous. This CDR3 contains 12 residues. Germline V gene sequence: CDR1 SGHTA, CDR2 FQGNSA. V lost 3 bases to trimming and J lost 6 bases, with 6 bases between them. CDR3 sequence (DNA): TGTGCCAGCAGCTTCAACGGCAATGAGCAGTTCTTC. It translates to CASSFNGNEQFF.

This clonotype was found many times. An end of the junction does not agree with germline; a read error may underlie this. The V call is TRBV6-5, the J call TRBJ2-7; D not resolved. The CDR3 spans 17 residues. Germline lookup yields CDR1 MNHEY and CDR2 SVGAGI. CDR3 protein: CASNYSSVSRLSYEQYF. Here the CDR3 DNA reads TGTGCCAGCAATTACTCGAGCGTTTCGAGATTGTCCTACGAGCAGTACTTC.

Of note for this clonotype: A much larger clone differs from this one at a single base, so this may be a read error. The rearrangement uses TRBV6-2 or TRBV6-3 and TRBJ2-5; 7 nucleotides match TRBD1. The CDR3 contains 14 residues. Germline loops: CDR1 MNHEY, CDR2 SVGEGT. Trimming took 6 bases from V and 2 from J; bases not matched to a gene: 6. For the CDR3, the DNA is TGTGCCAGCAGCTTGACAGGGCGTCAAGAGACCCAGTACTTC. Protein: CASSLTGRQETQYF.

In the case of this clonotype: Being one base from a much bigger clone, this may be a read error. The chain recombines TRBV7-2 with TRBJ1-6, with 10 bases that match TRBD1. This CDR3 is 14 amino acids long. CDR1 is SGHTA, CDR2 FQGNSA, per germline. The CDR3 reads CASSFRDRGSPLNF. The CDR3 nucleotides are TGTGCCAGCAGCTTCCGGGACAGGGGTTCACCCCTCAACTTT.

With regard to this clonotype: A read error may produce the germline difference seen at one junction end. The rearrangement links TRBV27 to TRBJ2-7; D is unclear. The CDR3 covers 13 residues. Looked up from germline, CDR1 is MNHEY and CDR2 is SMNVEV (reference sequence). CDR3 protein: CARISSRVSSPSF. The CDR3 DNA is TGTGCCCGCATTTCCTCCCGGGTTTCTTCGCCGTCCTTC.

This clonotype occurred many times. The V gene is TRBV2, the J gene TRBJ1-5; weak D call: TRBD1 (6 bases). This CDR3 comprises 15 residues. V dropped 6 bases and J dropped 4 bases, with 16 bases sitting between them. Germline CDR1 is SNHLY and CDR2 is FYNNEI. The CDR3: CASRAEGGSNQPQHF. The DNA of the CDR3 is TGTGCCAGCAGGGCCGAGGGGGGATCAAATCAGCCCCAGCATTTT.

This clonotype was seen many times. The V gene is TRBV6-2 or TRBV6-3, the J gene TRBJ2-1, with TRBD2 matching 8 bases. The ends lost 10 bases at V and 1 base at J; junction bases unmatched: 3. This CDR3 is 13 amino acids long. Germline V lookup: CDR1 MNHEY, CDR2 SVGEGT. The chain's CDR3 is CATGLASYNEQFF. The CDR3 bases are TGTGCCACCGGACTAGCATCCTACAATGAGCAGTTCTTC.

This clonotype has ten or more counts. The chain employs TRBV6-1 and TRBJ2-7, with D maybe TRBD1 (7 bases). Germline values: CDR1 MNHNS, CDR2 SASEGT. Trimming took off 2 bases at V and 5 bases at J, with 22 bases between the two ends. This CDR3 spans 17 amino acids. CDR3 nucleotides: TGTGCCAGCAGTGAACGTCCCGTCAACAGGGGACTCAACGAGCAGTACTTC. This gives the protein CASSERPVNRGLNEQYF.

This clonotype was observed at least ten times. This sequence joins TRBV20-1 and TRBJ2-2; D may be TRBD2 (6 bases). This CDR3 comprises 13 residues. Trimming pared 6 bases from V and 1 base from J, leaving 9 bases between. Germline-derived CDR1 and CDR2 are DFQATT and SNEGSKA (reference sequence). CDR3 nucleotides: TGCAGTGCAGCCGGGGGGAACACCGGGGAGCTGTTTTTT. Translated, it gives CSAAGGNTGELFF.

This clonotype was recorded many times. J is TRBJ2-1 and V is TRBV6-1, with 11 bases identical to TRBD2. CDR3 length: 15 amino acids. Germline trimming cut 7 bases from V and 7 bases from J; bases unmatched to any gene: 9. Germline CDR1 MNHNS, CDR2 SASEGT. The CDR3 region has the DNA TGTGCCAGCACCCCACTAGCGGGAGCTCTGAATGAGCAGTTCTTC. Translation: CASTPLAGALNEQFF.

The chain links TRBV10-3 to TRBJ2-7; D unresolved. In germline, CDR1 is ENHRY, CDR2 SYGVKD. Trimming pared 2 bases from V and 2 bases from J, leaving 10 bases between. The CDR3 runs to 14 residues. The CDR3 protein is CAISEGRRAYEQYF. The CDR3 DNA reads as TGTGCCATCAGTGAGGGTAGACGGGCCTACGAGCAGTACTTC.

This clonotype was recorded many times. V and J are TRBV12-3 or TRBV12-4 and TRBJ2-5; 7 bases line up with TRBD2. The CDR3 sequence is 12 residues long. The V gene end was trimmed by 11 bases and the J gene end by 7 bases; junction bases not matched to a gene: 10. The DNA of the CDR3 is TGTGCCTGTGCGCGGGAGTTAGGGACCCAGTACTTC. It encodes CACARELGTQYF.

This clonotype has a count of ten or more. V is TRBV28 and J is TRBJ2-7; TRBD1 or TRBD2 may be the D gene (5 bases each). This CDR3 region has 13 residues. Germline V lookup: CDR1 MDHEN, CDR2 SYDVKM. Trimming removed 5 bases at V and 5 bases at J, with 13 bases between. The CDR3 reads CASSAGTVNEQYF. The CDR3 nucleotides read TGTGCCAGCAGTGCCGGGACGGTCAACGAGCAGTACTTC.

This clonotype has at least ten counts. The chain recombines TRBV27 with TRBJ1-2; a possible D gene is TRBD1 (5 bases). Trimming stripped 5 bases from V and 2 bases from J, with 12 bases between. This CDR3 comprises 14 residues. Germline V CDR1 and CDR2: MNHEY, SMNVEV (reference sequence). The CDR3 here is CASSLRGANYGYTF. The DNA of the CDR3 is TGTGCCAGCAGTCTCCGAGGGGCAAACTATGGCTACACCTTC.

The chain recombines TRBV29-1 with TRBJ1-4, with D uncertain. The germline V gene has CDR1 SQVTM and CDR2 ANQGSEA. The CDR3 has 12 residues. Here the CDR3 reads CSAQLTNEKLFF. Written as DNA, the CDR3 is TGCAGTGCACAGTTAACTAATGAAAAACTGTTTTTT.

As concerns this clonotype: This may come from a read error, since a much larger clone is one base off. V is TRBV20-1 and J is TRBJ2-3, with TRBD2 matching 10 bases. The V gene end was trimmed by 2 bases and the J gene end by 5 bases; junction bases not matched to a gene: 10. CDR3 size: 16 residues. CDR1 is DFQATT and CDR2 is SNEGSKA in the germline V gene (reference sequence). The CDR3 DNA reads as TGCAGTGCTAGACTAACTAGCGGGAAGGGGAAAGATACGCAGTATTTT. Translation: CSARLTSGKGKDTQYF.